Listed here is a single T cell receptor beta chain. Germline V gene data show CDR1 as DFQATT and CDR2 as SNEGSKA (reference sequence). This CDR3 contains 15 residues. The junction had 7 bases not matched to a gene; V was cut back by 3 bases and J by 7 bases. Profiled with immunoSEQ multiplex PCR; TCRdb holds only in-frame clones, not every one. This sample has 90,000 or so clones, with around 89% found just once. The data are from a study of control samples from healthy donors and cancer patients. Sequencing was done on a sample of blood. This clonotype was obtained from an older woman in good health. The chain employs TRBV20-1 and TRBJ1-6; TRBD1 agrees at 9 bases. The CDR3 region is CSASVPTGGNSPLHF. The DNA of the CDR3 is TGCAGTGCTAGTGTCCCGACAGGGGGGAATTCACCCCTCCACTTT.